A single sample gave rise to the 18 T cell receptor beta chains below, sequenced in a study of blood T cell repertoires in COVID-19. Generated by immunoSEQ multiplex PCR, the TCRdb table keeps only in-frame clones and is missing some. Of more than 200,000 clones listed, 70% to 90% are singletons. The sequenced material came from peripheral blood. Receptor source: a human donor in a cohort sampled during active COVID-19.

This clone was counted once. The V call is TRBV12-3 or TRBV12-4, the J call TRBJ2-7; TRBD1 aligns across 7 bases. V lost 11 bases, J lost 0 bases, and 4 bases stayed unmatched. The CDR3 is 12 amino acids. The CDR3 here is CASRGYSYEQYF. CDR3 bases: TGTGCCTCCAGGGGGTACTCCTACGAGCAGTACTTC.

This clone was seen a single time. The rearrangement links TRBV6-5 to TRBJ2-1, with D possibly being TRBD2 (6 bases). V dropped 8 bases and J dropped 8 bases, with 19 bases sitting between them. There are 14 residues in the CDR3. CDR1 is MNHEY, CDR2 SVGAGI, per germline. The CDR3 nucleotides read TGTGCCAGCTCCCGGGACCATAGCGGTTATGAGCAGTTCTTC. Amino acid sequence: CASSRDHSGYEQFF.

This sequence joins TRBV9 and TRBJ1-1, with D possibly TRBD1 on 5 matching bases. Trimming pared 4 bases from V and 1 base from J, leaving 14 bases between. Germline V gives CDR1 SGDLS, CDR2 YYNGEE. The CDR3 has 15 residues. CDR3 in DNA: TGTGCCAGCAGCCGGGGGTTCCCCCGGAACACTGAAGCTTTCTTT. As protein: CASSRGFPRNTEAFF.

The chain links TRBV18 to TRBJ2-7; 7 bases map to TRBD2. Germline CDR1 is KGHSH and CDR2 is LQKENI. The junction had 7 bases not matched to a gene; V was cut back by 3 bases and J by 5 bases. This CDR3 is 14 amino acids long. This CDR3 is CASSPRGSGNEQYF. CDR3 DNA sequence: TGTGCCAGCTCACCGCGCGGGAGTGGGAACGAGCAGTACTTC.

The gene calls are TRBV27 and TRBJ2-7; D gene uncertain. This CDR3 comprises 11 residues. Trimming took 3 bases from V and 2 from J, leaving 2 bases between them. Per germline, CDR1 MNHEY and CDR2 SMNVEV (reference sequence). The CDR3 reads CASSFAYEQYF. Written as DNA, the CDR3 is TGTGCCAGCAGTTTCGCCTACGAGCAGTACTTC.

The V call is TRBV6-4, the J call TRBJ2-3; 8 bases are shared with TRBD2. This CDR3 is 15 amino acids long. With 4 bases clipped from V and 2 bases from J, the junction kept 5 bases outside the gene matches. Germline V lookup: CDR1 MRHNA, CDR2 SNTAGT. The CDR3 reads CASSGAGGATDTQYF. The CDR3 DNA sequence: TGTGCCAGCAGTGGTGCGGGGGGTGCCACAGATACGCAGTATTTT.

The chain has TRBV28 and TRBJ1-2, with D unresolved. The germline V gene has CDR1 MDHEN and CDR2 SYDVKM. V shed 1 base and J shed 2 bases, with 14 bases lying between them. This CDR3 contains 16 residues. CDR3 in amino acids: CASSLFTVGVNYGYTF. CDR3 DNA sequence: TGTGCCAGCAGTTTATTTACAGTCGGGGTAAACTATGGCTACACCTTC.

This clone appeared once. In DNA form, the CDR3 reads TGTGCCAGCAGTTGGGGACATTCCTACGAGCAGTACTTC. Translating gives CASSWGHSYEQYF. V is TRBV27 and J is TRBJ2-7; D possibly corresponds to TRBD1 (6 bases). The CDR3 runs to 13 residues. V was cut by 4 bases and J by 1 base, with 8 bases left in between. Germline lookup yields CDR1 MNHEY and CDR2 SMNVEV (reference sequence).

CDR3 sequence (DNA): TGTGCCACCAGCAGAGAAAAATCCAGGGTAGCTGGAAACACCATATATTTT. Residues: CATSREKSRVAGNTIYF. V gene TRBV15 combines with J gene TRBJ1-3; D may be TRBD1 (5 bases). Germline V gives CDR1 LNHNV, CDR2 YYDKDF (reference sequence). The CDR3 consists of 17 residues. The germline V and J ends were trimmed by 0 bases and 2 bases, with 14 bases remaining between them. The full variable domain, its missing parts supplied by reference TRBV15 and TRBJ1-3, is DAMVIQNPRYQVTQFGKPVTLSCSQTLNHNVMYWYQQKSSQAPKLLFHYYDKDFNNEADTPDNFQSRRPNTSFCFLDIRSPGLGDTAMYLCATSREKSRVAGNTIYFGEGSWLTVV.

The chain uses TRBV6-6 and TRBJ2-3; TRBD2 is a possible D gene (7 bases). In germline, CDR1 is MNHNY, CDR2 SVGAGI (reference sequence). The ends were cut back, 3 bases at V and 1 base at J, with 14 bases in the middle. The CDR3 is 16 amino acids. The CDR3 loop reads CASSYIGGGRTDTQYF. Written as DNA, the CDR3 is TGTGCCAGCAGTTATATTGGGGGGGGCCGCACAGATACGCAGTATTTT.

This chain links TRBV7-2 with TRBJ2-5; TRBD2 might be the D (5 bases). CDR3 length: 12 amino acids. Deletions cut 6 bases from V and 5 bases from J, with 10 bases between. Germline CDR1 and CDR2: SGHTA and FQGNSA. The chain's CDR3 is CASSQSGETQYF. Here the CDR3 DNA reads TGTGCCAGCAGTCAAAGCGGTGAGACCCAGTACTTC.

There are a few counts of this clone. The rearrangement uses TRBV9 and TRBJ2-7, with 7 bases identical to TRBD1. The J segment lost 0 bases and the V segment lost 2 bases, leaving 8 bases of the junction unmatched. The V gene's germline CDR1 is SGDLS and CDR2 YYNGEE. The CDR3 is made up of 16 amino acids. As DNA, the CDR3 is TGTGCCAGCAGCGTGGGGTCCGCAGGGGGCTCCTACGAGCAGTACTTC. The encoded protein is CASSVGSAGGSYEQYF.

The J gene is TRBJ2-7, the V gene TRBV15; D might be TRBD2 (5 bases). V dropped 4 bases and J dropped 1 base, with 8 bases sitting between them. The CDR3 spans 13 residues. The V gene's germline CDR1 is LNHNV and CDR2 YYDKDF (reference sequence). The CDR3 sequence: CATSTDFSYEQYF. CDR3 sequence (DNA): TGTGCCACCAGCACGGACTTTTCCTACGAGCAGTACTTC.

The CDR3 sequence: CASGQGTSGGQETQYF. The CDR3 DNA sequence: TGCGCCAGCGGTCAAGGGACTAGCGGGGGACAAGAGACCCAGTACTTC. The gene calls are TRBV5-1 and TRBJ2-5; 14 bases are a match to TRBD2. This CDR3 has 16 residues. Germline V gives CDR1 SGHRS, CDR2 YFSETQ. V shed 7 bases, J shed 2 bases, and the junction held 7 bases outside the gene matches.

The gene calls are TRBV5-1 and TRBJ1-5, with D maybe TRBD1 (5 bases). V lost 2 bases and J 0 bases, leaving 9 bases between the germline ends. Germline V gene lookup returns CDR1 SGHRS and CDR2 YFSETQ. The CDR3 runs to 15 residues. The CDR3 spells CASSFTTGSNQPQHF. Here the CDR3 DNA reads TGCGCCAGCAGCTTTACAACAGGTAGCAATCAGCCCCAGCATTTT.

The chain is built from TRBV5-1 and TRBJ1-4, with 8 bases aligning to TRBD1. The CDR3 totals 15 residues. Germline trimming cut 4 bases from V and 8 bases from J; bases unmatched to any gene: 10. Germline CDR1 reads SGHRS; CDR2 reads YFSETQ. The CDR3 is CASSPETGESEKLFF. The CDR3 nucleotides are TGCGCCAGCAGCCCAGAGACAGGGGAGAGCGAAAAACTGTTTTTT.

The chain is built from TRBV4-3 and TRBJ2-1, with 9 nucleotides matching TRBD2. CDR3 size: 17 residues. Germline V gene data show CDR1 as LGHNA and CDR2 as YSLEER. With 0 bases clipped from V and 8 bases from J, the junction kept 11 bases outside the gene matches. The CDR3, as DNA: TGCGCCAGCAGCCAAGATAGCGCGGGAGGGCCGGAATATGAGCAGTTCTTC. Amino acid sequence: CASSQDSAGGPEYEQFF.

V gene TRBV7-2 combines with J gene TRBJ2-5, with no clear D. This CDR3 region has 11 residues. Germline lookup yields CDR1 SGHTA and CDR2 FQGNSA. Trimming took 5 bases from V and 9 from J, leaving 10 bases between them. CDR3 protein: CASSPGSPQYF. The CDR3 DNA sequence: TGTGCCAGCAGCCCCGGTAGCCCCCAGTACTTC.